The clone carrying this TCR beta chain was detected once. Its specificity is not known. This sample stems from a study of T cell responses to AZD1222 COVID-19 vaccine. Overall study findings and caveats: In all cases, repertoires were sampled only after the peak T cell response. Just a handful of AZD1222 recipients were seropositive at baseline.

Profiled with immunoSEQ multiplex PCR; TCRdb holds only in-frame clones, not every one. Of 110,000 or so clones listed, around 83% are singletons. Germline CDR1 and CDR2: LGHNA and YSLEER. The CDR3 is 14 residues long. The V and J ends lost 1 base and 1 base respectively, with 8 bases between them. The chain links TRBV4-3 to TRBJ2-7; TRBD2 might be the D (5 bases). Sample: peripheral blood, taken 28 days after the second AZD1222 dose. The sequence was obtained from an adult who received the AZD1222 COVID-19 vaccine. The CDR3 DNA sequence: TGCGCCAGCAGCCAAGTCCTAGCTTCCTACGAGCAGTACTTC. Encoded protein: CASSQVLASYEQYF.